This TCR beta chain was profiled in a study of cytomegalovirus exposure and HLA in healthy donors. The length of the CDR3 is 14 residues. The V end lost 1 base, the J end lost 2 bases, and 9 bases lay between the germline ends. Germline assignment: CDR1 MDHEN and CDR2 SYDVKM. The study ran its PCR with 60 Vbeta and 13 Jbeta primers. Sequencing used immunoSEQ multiplex PCR; TCRdb keeps in-frame clones, though not all of them. The profile shows about 140,000 clones, approximately 70% of them singletons. The source material was PBMCs. The sequence derives from a woman in her fifties or sixties in good health and CMV-seronegative. This rearrangement joins TRBV28 to TRBJ2-7; D gene uncertain. In nucleotides, the CDR3 is TGTGCCAGCAGTTTATTGGGCATAGCCTACGAGCAGTACTTC. Its translation: CASSLLGIAYEQYF.